This T cell receptor beta chain was captured by sequencing in a study of T cell responses to AZD1222 COVID-19 vaccine. Regarding the study as a whole: The study found Spike-specific TCR breadth and depth rose after two AZD1222 doses.

The CDR3 has 12 residues. The germline gives CDR1 GTSNPN, CDR2 SVGIG (reference sequence). Measured with immunoSEQ multiplex PCR; TCRdb has only the in-frame clones, and not every one. Of more than 50,000 clones listed, approximately 86% are singletons. This clone was counted only a few times. The target antigen is unknown. This chain connects TRBV30 to TRBJ1-5; 7 bases match TRBD1. This clonotype was obtained from an adult who received the AZD1222 COVID-19 vaccine. The sequences come from peripheral blood, collected 28 days after the second AZD1222 dose. The CDR3 DNA is TGTGCATGGGGACAGAGCAATCAGCCCCAGCATTTT. It specifies CAWGQSNQPQHF.